The entry below describes one T cell receptor beta chain. This CDR3 region has 18 residues. J was trimmed by 6 bases and V by 5 bases; bases with no gene match: 15. CDR1 is SGHNT and CDR2 is YYREEE in the germline V gene (reference sequence). Profiling relied on immunoSEQ multiplex PCR, and the TCRdb table lists in-frame clones only, not all of them. The data show 90,000 to 120,000 clones, roughly 92% seen once. These data come from a study of blood T cell repertoires in COVID-19. Study at large: COVID-19 samples from acute and convalescent phases originated in the United States, Italy and Spain. PBMCs, B-cell-depleted T cells, or T cells were the source of the cDNA or gDNA that made up the material.

The chain combines TRBV5-4 with TRBJ2-5; 14 nucleotides agree with TRBD2. Sequences were obtained from peripheral blood. This TCR derives from a man between 65 and 80 years old with acute or convalescent COVID-19. CDR3: CASSNPGTSGSRLKTQYF. CDR3 DNA sequence: TGTGCCAGCAGTAATCCCGGGACTAGCGGGAGTAGATTAAAGACCCAGTACTTC.